Given below is one T cell receptor beta chain in context. The data stem from a study of T cell changes during pregnancy in multiple sclerosis. Profiling relied on immunoSEQ multiplex PCR, and the TCRdb table lists in-frame clones only, not all of them. In the table there are around 42,000 clones, approximately 88% of which are singletons. V lost 6 bases, J lost 1 base, and 2 bases stayed unmatched. The CDR3 contains 13 residues. The germline V gene encodes CDR1 MNHEY and CDR2 SMNVEV (reference sequence). The V call is TRBV27, the J call TRBJ1-1; 7 nucleotides match TRBD1. This sequence originates from a female donor in good health, enrolled as a control in a pregnancy study. The sample was peripheral blood, taken in the first trimester of pregnancy. The CDR3 sequence is CASRRTGNTEAFF. The CDR3 DNA is TGTGCCAGCAGACGGACAGGGAACACTGAAGCTTTCTTT.